This entry concerns a single TCR beta chain. Its specificity is unknown. This specimen comes from a study of T-cell memory formation after mild COVID-19. Constant-segment primers and 5'RACE yielded cDNA libraries for TCR alpha and TCR beta, each carrying sample barcodes and UMIs. TCRdb re-analysed the 5' RACE reads in MiXCR, keeping a single row per CDR3 protein. The data show hundreds of thousands of distinct CDR3 sequences, with less than 25% seen just once and 8.8% held by the top ten. Whole-study results and caveats: From day 15 to 85, contracting clones were balanced between CD4 and CD8, whereas later expanders leaned toward CD4+. Specificity for SARS-CoV-2 was not confirmed among the second-wave clones peaking on day 37.

This CDR3 is 15 amino acids long. Per germline, CDR1 LGHNA and CDR2 YSLEER. The J segment lost 8 bases and the V segment lost 1 base, leaving 5 bases of the junction unmatched. The sequencing input was PBMCs or a T cell subset sorted from them (not recorded which). The chain employs TRBV4-3 and TRBJ2-1, with TRBD2 identical over 10 bases. This TCR was sampled from an adult woman who had mild COVID-19 (a few samples of this study predate the infection). Cell type and time point are not known. CDR3 coding DNA: TGCGCCAGCAGCCAAGTCTCTAGCGGGAGCTATGAGCAGTTCTTC. Amino acids: CASSQVSSGSYEQFF.